One sample yielded the 25 T cell receptor beta chains listed below, sequenced in a study of cytomegalovirus exposure and HLA in healthy donors. Method: immunoSEQ multiplex PCR; TCRdb's copy keeps in-frame clones and lacks some. The sample has hundreds of thousands of clones; around 85% are singletons. The specimen was PBMCs. These receptors were obtained from a woman under 40 in good health and CMV-seropositive.

V and J are TRBV10-3 and TRBJ2-7; 12 bases are a match to TRBD2. Per the germline V gene, CDR1 is ENHRY and CDR2 is SYGVKD. CDR3 length equals 13 residues. V lost 6 bases, J lost 4 bases, and 1 base stayed unmatched. CDR3 DNA: TGTGCCATCAGCCTAGCGGGAGGGTACGAGCAGTACTTC. Translated: CAISLAGGYEQYF.

This rearrangement joins TRBV5-6 to TRBJ2-7, with TRBD1 matching 8 bases. V was clipped by 5 bases and J by 2 bases; unmatched bases: 9. The CDR3 runs 15 residues. Germline CDR1 reads SGHDT; CDR2 reads YYEEEE. CDR3 sequence: CASRLKDRVAYEQYF. The CDR3 DNA reads as TGTGCCAGCAGGTTAAAGGACAGGGTCGCCTACGAGCAGTACTTC.

The V gene is TRBV11-1, the J gene TRBJ2-7; no reliable D call. This CDR3 region has 15 residues. Germline V lookup: CDR1 SGHAT, CDR2 FQDESV (reference sequence). The ends were cut back, 5 bases at V and 0 bases at J, with 14 bases in the middle. This CDR3 is CASSAQPGYSYEQYF. As DNA, the CDR3 is TGTGCCAGCAGCGCACAACCGGGTTACTCCTACGAGCAGTACTTC.

V gene TRBV2 combines with J gene TRBJ1-5; D not certain. This CDR3 comprises 15 residues. V was trimmed by 1 base and J by 2 bases, leaving 9 bases between them. Germline CDR1 reads SNHLY; CDR2 reads FYNNEI. The CDR3 coding sequence is TGTGCCAGCAGTGAAGTGGGTCAGGGCAATCAGCCCCAGCATTTT. Amino acids: CASSEVGQGNQPQHF.

The V gene is TRBV7-9, the J gene TRBJ2-7, with 9 bases that match TRBD1. V dropped 3 bases and J dropped 3; count of bases not matched to a gene: 6. Per the germline V gene, CDR1 is SEHNR and CDR2 is FQNEAQ (reference sequence). The CDR3 loop spans 15 amino acids. The DNA of the CDR3 is TGTGCCAGCAGCTTGACGGGACAGGGTAACTACGAGCAGTACTTC. It translates to CASSLTGQGNYEQYF.

The gene calls are TRBV5-6 and TRBJ2-1; 11 bases are a match to TRBD1. Germline V CDR1 and CDR2: SGHDT, YYEEEE. The CDR3 is 15 amino acids. V lost 4 bases to trimming and J lost 6 bases; unmatched junction nucleotides: 6. CDR3 coding DNA: TGTGCCAGCAGCCCCGGACAGGGGGCTCCCAATGAGCAGTTCTTC. This translates into CASSPGQGAPNEQFF.

The chain uses TRBV14 and TRBJ1-2; D is perhaps TRBD1 (6 bases). The germline V gene has CDR1 SGHDN and CDR2 FVKESK. V was clipped by 3 bases and J by 8 bases, with 13 bases between them. CDR3 length equals 13 residues. The CDR3 sequence is CASSHSQGGGYTF. CDR3 sequence (DNA): TGTGCCAGCAGCCATTCACAGGGCGGCGGCTACACCTTC. Full variable domain (remainder filled in from reference TRBV14 and TRBJ1-2): EAGVTQFPSHSVIEKGQTVTLRCDPISGHDNLYWYRRVMGKEIKFLLHFVKESKQDESGMPNNRFLAERTGGTYSTLKVQPAELEDSGVYFCASSHSQGGGYTFGSGTRLTVV.

CDR3 sequence reads: CARGTSRSYEQYF. The CDR3, as DNA: TGTGCCAGAGGGACATCAAGGTCCTACGAGCAGTACTTC. The J gene is TRBJ2-7, the V gene TRBV5-3; the D gene is possibly TRBD1 (6 bases). TRBV5-3 is known as an ORF, though its function is uncertain. With 7 bases removed from V and 1 base from J, the gap between germline ends came to 12 bases. The CDR3 runs to 13 residues.

This rearrangement joins TRBV9 to TRBJ1-2; 7 bases are a match to TRBD1. Per germline, CDR1 SGDLS and CDR2 YYNGEE. The CDR3 consists of 19 residues. The V gene end was trimmed by 0 bases and the J gene end by 6 bases; junction bases not matched to a gene: 20. The CDR3 nucleotides read TGTGCCAGCAGCGTAGGAGTTGGATACGACAGGGTTCCGGTGGATGGCTACACCTTC. It is translated as CASSVGVGYDRVPVDGYTF.

This sequence joins TRBV7-8 and TRBJ2-7, with 13 positions matching TRBD2. V was clipped by 4 bases and J by 3 bases; unmatched bases: 6. Germline CDR1 and CDR2: SGHVS and FQNEAQ. The CDR3 loop spans 16 amino acids. CDR3 sequence reads: CASSSGLAGDHYEQYF. CDR3 nucleotides: TGTGCCAGCAGCTCCGGACTAGCGGGAGACCACTACGAGCAGTACTTC.

The CDR3 loop is CASSSLGAGIGETQYF. CDR3 coding DNA: TGTGCCAGCAGCTCCCTGGGGGCAGGGATAGGAGAGACCCAGTACTTC. The gene calls are TRBV7-9 and TRBJ2-5; D may be TRBD1 (6 bases). Deletions cut 4 bases from V and 4 bases from J, with 19 bases between. CDR3 length equals 16 residues. Germline CDR1 and CDR2: SEHNR and FQNEAQ (reference sequence).

This clone has more than one count but fewer than ten. This chain links TRBV27 with TRBJ2-7, with 7 bases identical to TRBD1. The V gene's germline CDR1 is MNHEY and CDR2 SMNVEV (reference sequence). With V trimmed by 5 bases and J by 4 bases, 11 bases remained unmatched. The CDR3 consists of 15 residues. The CDR3 DNA reads as TGTGCCAGCAGTACCCCTTCGACAGGGCGTTACGAGCAGTACTTC. Its protein is CASSTPSTGRYEQYF.

This rearrangement joins TRBV28 to TRBJ1-2; D unclear. Per the germline V gene, CDR1 is MDHEN and CDR2 is SYDVKM. Trimming removed 3 bases from V and 4 bases from J, with 6 bases in between. This CDR3 has 12 amino acids. The CDR3 DNA follows: TGTGCCAGCAGTTTCCGTCGCTATGGCTACACCTTC. This translates into CASSFRRYGYTF.

The chain couples TRBV9 to TRBJ2-1; D call uncertain. The CDR3 runs 14 residues. Germline V gene lookup returns CDR1 SGDLS and CDR2 YYNGEE. V dropped 1 base and J dropped 2 bases, with 7 bases sitting between them. The CDR3 nucleotides are TGTGCCAGCAGCGTATCTATAGCCTACAATGAGCAGTTCTTC. It translates to CASSVSIAYNEQFF.

The J gene is TRBJ2-3, the V gene TRBV30, with D perhaps matching TRBD1 (5 bases). The CDR3 extends over 13 amino acids. The germline V gene encodes CDR1 GTSNPN and CDR2 SVGIG (reference sequence). Between the trimmed V and J ends, which lost 4 bases and 1 base, there was a span of 9 bases. The CDR3 DNA follows: TGTGCCTGGACTGTAGGGGGCACAGATACGCAGTATTTT. Protein: CAWTVGGTDTQYF.

A single count supports this clone. V and J are TRBV28 and TRBJ1-2, with 7 bases that match TRBD1. Germline-derived CDR1 and CDR2 are MDHEN and SYDVKM. The CDR3 length is 15 residues. The junction had 7 bases not matched to a gene; V was cut back by 4 bases and J by 2 bases. The CDR3 nucleotides are TGTGCCAGCAGTTCACCCGGACAGGCAAACTATGGCTACACCTTC. Its translation is CASSSPGQANYGYTF.

The CDR3 sequence: CAWSGGKPEAFF. The CDR3 DNA is TGTGCCTGGAGTGGAGGGAAACCTGAAGCTTTCTTT. The chain combines TRBV30 with TRBJ1-1, with D uncertain. Looked up from germline, CDR1 is GTSNPN and CDR2 is SVGIG (reference sequence). The ends were cut back, 1 base at V and 6 bases at J, with 9 bases in the middle. The CDR3 is 12 amino acids. The variable domain in full, with the rest retrieved from reference TRBV30 and TRBJ1-1, is SQTIHQWPATLVQPVGSPLSLECTVEGTSNPNLYWYRQAAGRGLQLLFYSVGIGQISSEVPQNLSASRPQDRQFILSSKKLLLSDSGFYLCAWSGGKPEAFFGQGTRLTVV.

This chain uses TRBV7-2 with TRBJ2-7; TRBD2 matches 14 bases. This CDR3 spans 16 amino acids. Germline V lookup: CDR1 SGHTA, CDR2 FQGNSA. The V segment lost 5 bases and the J segment 5 bases; nucleotides outside the gene matches: 8. The CDR3 coding sequence is TGTGCCAGCAGCCCTAGGGGGACTAGCGGGAGAAACGAGCAGTACTTC. Translating gives CASSPRGTSGRNEQYF.

The sample holds a few counts of this clone. This chain joins TRBV20-1 and TRBJ2-7; TRBD1 might be the D (6 bases). V was cut by 6 bases and J by 3 bases, with 9 bases left in between. The length of the CDR3 is 11 residues. The germline CDR1 and CDR2 sequences are DFQATT and SNEGSKA (reference sequence). CDR3 sequence reads: CSAPDSYEQYF. Written as DNA, the CDR3 is TGCAGTGCGCCGGACAGCTACGAGCAGTACTTC.

J is TRBJ1-2 and V is TRBV28, with a tentative D call TRBD1 (6 bases). V lost 8 bases and J lost 3, with 16 bases in between. Germline loops: CDR1 MDHEN, CDR2 SYDVKM. CDR3 length: 14 amino acids. The CDR3 nucleotides are TGTGCCAGCGGGGGAGGGGGACGATACTATGGCTACACCTTC. Protein: CASGGGGRYYGYTF.

The chain couples TRBV9 to TRBJ2-1, with TRBD2 matching 8 bases. Looked up from germline, CDR1 is SGDLS and CDR2 is YYNGEE. After removal of 7 bases from V and 4 bases from J, the junction contained 10 bases not matched to a gene. The CDR3 loop spans 15 amino acids. DNA for the CDR3: TGTGCCAGCGGGGATATTAGCGGGGCGTACAATGAGCAGTTCTTC. As protein: CASGDISGAYNEQFF.

V usage is TRBV2 and J usage is TRBJ2-5; 15 bases line up with TRBD2. Germline V gene lookup returns CDR1 SNHLY and CDR2 FYNNEI. The CDR3 has 15 residues. V trimming: 7 bases; J trimming: 2 bases; junction bases outside the gene matches: 2. CDR3 amino acids: CASNGLAGGQETQYF. CDR3 bases: TGTGCCAGCAACGGACTAGCGGGAGGGCAAGAGACCCAGTACTTC. Together with reference TRBV2 and TRBJ2-5, the CDR3 gives the full variable domain: EPEVTQTPSHQVTQMGQEVILRCVPISNHLYFYWYRQILGQKVEFLVSFYNNEISEKSEIFDDQFSVERPDGSNFTLKIRSTKLEDSAMYFCASNGLAGGQETQYFGPGTRLLVL.

The rearrangement joins TRBV28 to TRBJ2-3, with D perhaps matching TRBD1 (6 bases). Trimming removed 5 bases from V and 3 bases from J, with 21 bases in between. The CDR3 consists of 17 residues. Germline assignment: CDR1 MDHEN and CDR2 SYDVKM. In DNA form, the CDR3 reads TGTGCCAGCAGTATTCCCTCAACAGGGATTTCAACAGATACGCAGTATTTT. It is translated as CASSIPSTGISTDTQYF.

The chain is built from TRBV7-3 and TRBJ2-7, with TRBD1 matching over 8 bases. The CDR3 has 13 residues. The V segment lost 4 bases and the J segment 6 bases; nucleotides outside the gene matches: 5. Germline assignment: CDR1 SGHTA and CDR2 FQGTGA. CDR3 residues: CASSYDRGGEQYF. The CDR3 region has the DNA TGTGCCAGCAGCTACGACAGGGGAGGCGAGCAGTACTTC. Filled out from reference TRBV7-3 and TRBJ2-7, the complete variable domain reads GAGVSQTPSNKVTEKGKYVELRCDPISGHTALYWYRQSLGQGPEFLIYFQGTGAADDSGLPNDRFFAVRPEGSVSTLKIQRTERGDSAVYLCASSYDRGGEQYFGPGTRLTVT.

The rearrangement links TRBV2 to TRBJ1-1, with unresolved D. The CDR3 has 14 residues. V was clipped by 10 bases and J by 5 bases, with 20 bases between them. Germline loops: CDR1 SNHLY, CDR2 FYNNEI. In nucleotides, the CDR3 is TGTGCCACTCCACGAGGTCTGGAACGGACTGAAGCTTTCTTT. Translated, it gives CATPRGLERTEAFF.